This is a list of T cell receptor beta chains from one sample in a study of shared clonotypes between healthy human individuals. Only in-frame clones appear in the TCRdb table, and some are missing; sequencing was by immunoSEQ multiplex PCR. The sample has about 680,000 clones; roughly 73% are singletons. The sample was memory CD4+ T cells sorted from blood. The receptor source for this set is a woman in her 30s in good health. Both conserved end residues are part of each CDR3. The order of the fields is V gene, CDR3 protein.

TRBV7-8,CASSTRDGAYEQYF
TRBV7-8,CASSHRTGLNEKLFF
TRBV6-4,CASRGVGQDQPQHF
TRBV6-6,CASSQGAGAYEQYF
TRBV6-6,CASSLAGEVQPQHF
TRBV19,CASRVSTSYNEQFF
TRBV25-1,CASSDKPGTGAIGYTF
TRBV5-5,CASSLKSSASGGLYNEQFF
TRBV28,CASRTGTGGYGYTF
TRBV9,CASTGGSITRNSTDTQYF
TRBV6-1,CASSERDRHNEQFF
TRBV10-2,CASSESSEQYF
TRBV10-3,CAISEGQGETYEQYF
TRBV5-4,CASSLVGLGYTF
TRBV30,CAWSTSRVRNTGELFF
TRBV27,CASSPRRDWGPYEQYF
TRBV11-2,CASSYQGLAALTVLSEQFF
TRBV5-1,CASKAGPMNTEAFF
TRBV5-1,CASSYRTSGRANEQFF
TRBV18,CASSPSIQGDEQYF
TRBV7-7,CASSPSGLAGGSGELFF
TRBV5-4,CASSLLGLGGQDTQYF
TRBV5-8,CASSASGTDTQYF
TRBV4-1,CASSHPGRTAYNEQFF
TRBV5-1,CASRGPGTIYF
TRBV28,CASWGVAGGRGAYNEQFF
TRBV11-3,CASSLGSLGEQFF
TRBV10-3,CAASGDHFYEQYF
TRBV7-8,CASSLGRTSTQYF
TRBV15,CATSRLPSTEAFF
TRBV2,CASSTRTAYNEQFF
TRBV7-2,CASSRDRGSQPQHF
TRBV28,CASRGTITDTQYF
TRBV7-9,CASSLTSGGPTDTQYF
TRBV5-4,CASSEGAGNYNEQFF
TRBV6-1,CASKVTGGVDTEAFF
TRBV28,CASRWGRAKTGELFF
TRBV25-1,CASRGTGGETEAFF
TRBV7-8,CASSSTGGPQHF
TRBV25-1,CASSSKRREAFF
TRBV10-3,CAISFRTGSQETQYF
TRBV28,CASNGPIRGQGGVYEQYF
TRBV6-5,CASSSRLAGVYNEQFF
TRBV6-5,CASKTGLAGREQFF
TRBV27,CASSLSWANEKLFF
TRBV28,CASSFRRQGNTEAFF
TRBV5-4,CASSHLFQGSGEQYF
TRBV19,CASLQGSGSYNEQFF
TRBV10-3,CAISESGQGAYEQYF
TRBV5-1,CASSLGGGLYNEQFF
TRBV25-1,CASSDTERRSLSQETQYF
TRBV7-2,CASSLRPPIAGGGNEQFF